The rows below give T cell receptor beta chains drawn from one sample of a study of cytomegalovirus exposure and HLA in healthy donors. Sequencing was performed with immunoSEQ multiplex PCR; in TCRdb, only in-frame clones are kept and a portion is missing. Among approximately 170,000 clones listed, 68% were seen once. Sequenced: PBMCs. These TCRs come from a man aged 50 or older in good health and CMV-seronegative. Both conserved end residues are part of each CDR3. D genes are given only for firm matches. Clone size is shown for a subset of rows, as once, few, many or a class of expanded clone.

V	size	length	J	D	DNA	CDR3
TRBV27	few	17	TRBJ2-6	TRBD1	TGTGCCAGCAGTCGTTTGACAGGGAACTCTGGGGCCAACGTCCTGACTTTC	CASSRLTGNSGANVLTF
TRBV13	.	16	TRBJ1-2	.	TGTGCCAGCAGCTTTACTTCAGGAAAAGCTAACTATGGCTACACCTTC	CASSFTSGKANYGYTF
TRBV2	.	16	TRBJ2-1	TRBD2	TGTGCCAGCAGGGGGGGGCTAGCGGGGGTGTACAATGAGCAGTTCTTC	CASRGGLAGVYNEQFF
TRBV7-9	.	15	TRBJ1-1	.	TGTGCCAGCAGTTCCAGCGGGCGAATGAACACTGAAGCTTTCTTT	CASSSSGRMNTEAFF
TRBV19	once	14	TRBJ2-4	.	TGTGCCAGTAGTAACCCCGGAGACAAAAACATTCAGTACTTC	CASSNPGDKNIQYF
TRBV5-6	few	17	TRBJ1-6	.	TGTGCCAGCAGCTTGGAGTGGGGGGGGTCCTATAATTCACCCCTCCACTTT	CASSLEWGGSYNSPLHF
TRBV7-9	.	15	TRBJ1-2	TRBD1	TGTGCCAGCAGCCCCGGGACAGGGGAAAACTATGGCTACACCTTC	CASSPGTGENYGYTF
TRBV27	.	14	TRBJ2-5	.	TGTGCCAGCAGTGCCACTTCAGGGCCAGAGACCCAGTACTTC	CASSATSGPETQYF
TRBV19	.	15	TRBJ2-5	TRBD1	TGTGCCAGTAGTATACAAACGACAGGGGAAGAGACCCAGTACTTC	CASSIQTTGEETQYF
TRBV5-1	.	13	TRBJ2-3	TRBD2	TGCGCCAGCAGCTGGGGCGGGGGGGATACGCAGTATTTT	CASSWGGGDTQYF
TRBV6-5	.	13	TRBJ1-6	.	TGTGCCAGCAGTCGGGGAAGGGATTCACCCCTCCACTTT	CASSRGRDSPLHF
TRBV2	.	17	TRBJ2-3	TRBD2	TGTGCCAGCAGTCTAGGACTAGCGGGGGGTAGCACAGATACGCAGTATTTT	CASSLGLAGGSTDTQYF
TRBV6-6	.	15	TRBJ2-4	TRBD2	TGTGCCAGCAGTACTCCGGGGGGGGACAAAAACATTCAGTACTTC	CASSTPGGDKNIQYF
TRBV29-1	few	13	TRBJ1-1	.	TGCAGCGTTGAAAGAGAGGGGAACACTGAAGCTTTCTTT	CSVEREGNTEAFF
TRBV5-1	.	15	TRBJ2-2	.	TGCGCCAGCAACCCGGGACTCGCGAACACCGGGGAGCTGTTTTTT	CASNPGLANTGELFF
TRBV5-1	few	14	TRBJ1-1	TRBD1	TGCGCCAGCAGCTTGACAGGGGGGGACACTGAAGCTTTCTTT	CASSLTGGDTEAFF
TRBV14	.	17	TRBJ2-3	.	TGTGCCAGCAGCCCCCCGTGGGGGGTAAGTGGCACAGATACGCAGTATTTT	CASSPPWGVSGTDTQYF
TRBV7-9	.	17	TRBJ1-4	.	TGTGCCAGCAGCTCCCCGGGACAAGGAGGACGAGGGGAAAAACTGTTTTTT	CASSSPGQGGRGEKLFF
TRBV19	.	15	TRBJ1-4	.	TGTGCCAGTAGACCTGACAGATCAACTAATGAAAAACTGTTTTTT	CASRPDRSTNEKLFF
TRBV18	.	13	TRBJ2-7	TRBD1	TGTGCCAGCTCACCAAGACAGGGGTACGAGCAGTACTTC	CASSPRQGYEQYF
TRBV4-2	.	15	TRBJ2-7	.	TGTGCCAGCAGCCAAGATCAGTGGCAGGGCGGCGAGCAGTACTTC	CASSQDQWQGGEQYF
TRBV7-6	.	15	TRBJ2-7	.	TGTGCCAGCAGCTTAGAAGGAGGAAGGGCCTCCGAGCAGTACTTC	CASSLEGGRASEQYF